This TCR beta chain derives from a study of blood T cells in healthy people across ages. Primed by a sample-barcoded 5' primer and a J-beta primer mix, a second PCR proceeded for roughly 6 to 12 cycles. TCRdb reanalysed the 5' RACE reads using MiXCR and keeps one entry per CDR3 protein. The sample carries fewer than 1,000,000 distinct CDR3 sequences, around 50% recorded once. This CDR3 comprises 17 residues. The germline CDR1 and CDR2 sequences are MNHEY and SMNVEV (reference sequence). V gene TRBV27 combines with J gene TRBJ2-1, with 14 bases aligning to TRBD2. TRBJ2-7 matches the DNA end more closely, so the J call is doubtful. This clonotype was sampled from an elderly man in good health. Sequencing input: blood. The CDR3 loop reads CASSFGTSGGSYNEQYF. In DNA form, the CDR3 reads TGTGCCAGCAGTTTCGGGACTAGCGGGGGCTCCTACAATGAGCAGTACTTC.